Listed here are 17 T cell receptor beta chains from one sample, sequenced in a study of cytomegalovirus exposure and HLA in healthy donors. Use of 60 Vbeta and 13 Jbeta primers characterized the PCR. TCRdb's copy holds only in-frame clones and misses some; the assay was immunoSEQ multiplex PCR. Here the sample spans 150,000 to 200,000 clones, around 74% being singletons. Sample: PBMCs. The receptor set was obtained from a girl aged 5 to 17 in good health and CMV-seropositive.

V and J are TRBV4-3 and TRBJ2-6; D is perhaps TRBD2 (5 bases). CDR1 is LGHNA, CDR2 YSLEER, per germline. The CDR3 is 16 residues long. The V end was cut by 0 bases, the J end by 0 bases, with 6 bases between. For the CDR3, the DNA is TGCGCCAGCAGCCAAGACCGGGGCTCTGGGGCCAACGTCCTGACTTTC. Protein: CASSQDRGSGANVLTF.

This clone was detected many times. The chain uses TRBV7-2 and TRBJ1-5; possibly TRBD1 for D (6 bases). Germline V CDR1 and CDR2: SGHTA, FQGNSA. The V end lost 5 bases, the J end lost 1 base, and 15 bases lay between the germline ends. This CDR3 spans 16 amino acids. The CDR3: CASSLPGQPSNQPQHF. DNA for the CDR3: TGTGCCAGCAGCCTTCCGGGACAACCAAGCAATCAGCCCCAGCATTTT.

This chain joins TRBV7-9 and TRBJ2-7; 8 positions match TRBD2. Germline trimming cut 5 bases from V and 2 bases from J; bases unmatched to any gene: 14. This CDR3 is built from 17 residues. The germline V gene has CDR1 SEHNR and CDR2 FQNEAQ (reference sequence). This chain's CDR3 is CASSLPLGRGDPYEQYF. The CDR3 nucleotides read TGTGCCAGCAGCCTTCCTCTGGGGCGGGGGGATCCCTACGAGCAGTACTTC.

The chain recombines TRBV9 with TRBJ1-1; D uncertain. The V end lost 0 bases, the J end lost 5 bases, and 14 bases lay between the germline ends. The CDR3 runs to 15 residues. Germline values: CDR1 SGDLS, CDR2 YYNGEE. The CDR3 spells CASSVGGASRTEAFF. The CDR3 DNA is TGTGCCAGCAGCGTAGGGGGAGCCTCTCGAACTGAAGCTTTCTTT. The whole variable domain, remainder taken from reference TRBV9 and TRBJ1-1, is DSGVTQTPKHLITATGQRVTLRCSPRSGDLSVYWYQQSLDQGLQFLIQYYNGEERAKGNILERFSAQQFPDLHSELNLSSLELGDSALYFCASSVGGASRTEAFFGQGTRLTVV.

This clone was picked up a small number of times. The V gene is TRBV12-5, the J gene TRBJ1-1, with 10 bases identical to TRBD1. The V segment lost 6 bases and the J segment 1 base; nucleotides outside the gene matches: 5. The V gene's germline CDR1 is LGHNT and CDR2 FRNRAP. The CDR3 has 15 amino acids. The DNA of the CDR3 is TGTGCTAGTGGGGACAGGGGGAAACCGAACACTGAAGCTTTCTTT. It codes for CASGDRGKPNTEAFF.

The CDR3 bases are TGTGCCAGCAGCTCGGACTCAAAGGCCAATAACTATGGCTACACCTTC. Protein product: CASSSDSKANNYGYTF. The chain has TRBV9 and TRBJ1-2; D gene uncertain. This CDR3 comprises 16 residues. V lost 4 bases, J lost 1 base, and 17 bases lay in between. CDR1 is SGDLS and CDR2 is YYNGEE in the germline V gene.

The rearrangement links TRBV7-2 to TRBJ2-3; D not resolved. Between the trimmed V and J ends, which lost 5 bases and 7 bases, there was a span of 13 bases. The CDR3 runs 13 residues. In germline, CDR1 is SGHTA, CDR2 FQGNSA. The CDR3 reads CASSRGPVYTQYF. As DNA, the CDR3 is TGTGCCAGCAGCCGAGGCCCCGTTTATACGCAGTATTTT.

The V gene is TRBV4-3, the J gene TRBJ2-7; the match to TRBD1 covers 12 bases. The CDR3 is made up of 16 amino acids. The germline V gene encodes CDR1 LGHNA and CDR2 YSLEER. Unmatched junction bases numbered 9, after V lost 1 base and J lost 8 bases. The CDR3 protein is CASSQGRGTGGSQQYF. The CDR3 DNA reads as TGCGCCAGCAGCCAAGGGAGGGGGACAGGGGGCTCCCAGCAGTACTTC.

This chain uses TRBV12-5 with TRBJ2-3; D is possibly TRBD2 (6 bases). Trimming stripped 8 bases from V and 1 base from J, with 10 bases between. The CDR3 consists of 13 residues. Looked up from germline, CDR1 is LGHNT and CDR2 is FRNRAP. CDR3 amino acids: CASFGLRTDTQYF. As DNA, the CDR3 is TGTGCTAGTTTCGGACTACGCACAGATACGCAGTATTTT.

The rearrangement joins TRBV5-1 to TRBJ2-7; D remains unclear. V was clipped by 0 bases and J by 4 bases, with 14 bases between them. The length of the CDR3 is 15 residues. The germline V gene encodes CDR1 SGHRS and CDR2 YFSETQ. DNA of the CDR3: TGCGCCAGCAGCTTGGGTCAGGTCTCTGGGTACGAGCAGTACTTC. It codes for CASSLGQVSGYEQYF.

The chain couples TRBV4-1 to TRBJ1-5, with a tentative D call TRBD1 (5 bases). V lost 5 bases to trimming and J lost 7 bases, with 18 bases between them. CDR1 MGHRA and CDR2 YSYEKL come from the germline V gene. There are 15 residues in the CDR3. The CDR3 loop is CASSTREGIQQPQHF. CDR3 DNA: TGCGCCAGCAGCACAAGGGAGGGGATTCAGCAGCCCCAGCATTTT.

A few counts support this clone. This sequence joins TRBV2 and TRBJ2-6; D is unresolved. Germline values: CDR1 SNHLY, CDR2 FYNNEI. The CDR3 is 14 residues long. The V end was cut by 2 bases, the J end by 4 bases, with 6 bases between. The chain's CDR3 is CASSESVGANVLTF. The CDR3 DNA reads as TGTGCCAGCAGTGAATCAGTCGGGGCCAACGTCCTGACTTTC.

The CDR3 bases are TGTGCCAGCAGCGGTGGGGGGACTAGCGGGGGGGCCGGGGATACGCAGTATTTT. It is translated as CASSGGGTSGGAGDTQYF. The genes are TRBV5-4 and TRBJ2-3, with 16 bases fitting TRBD2. The CDR3 runs to 18 residues. In germline, CDR1 is SGHNT, CDR2 YYREEE (reference sequence). After removal of 4 bases from V and 6 bases from J, the junction contained 11 bases not matched to a gene.

The chain carries TRBV18 and TRBJ1-5; 7 positions match TRBD1. J gave up 1 base and V 3 bases, and 6 bases lay outside the gene matches. This CDR3 is built from 16 residues. The germline V gene has CDR1 KGHSH and CDR2 LQKENI. DNA of the CDR3: TGTGCCAGCTCACCGAGACAGACAGGGAGCAATCAGCCCCAGCATTTT. This gives the protein CASSPRQTGSNQPQHF.

The V and J genes are TRBV10-2 and TRBJ1-5, with D uncertain. Germline CDR1 is WSHSY and CDR2 is SAAADI. V was cut by 8 bases and J by 6 bases, with 17 bases left in between. This CDR3 has 14 amino acids. The DNA of the CDR3 is TGCGCCAGCTCAGTGGAACGGGGAGGTCAGCCCCAGCATTTT. Protein sequence: CASSVERGGQPQHF.

This clone was picked up a small number of times. The V and J genes are TRBV7-2 and TRBJ1-2; D is possibly TRBD1 (5 bases). Germline CDR1 is SGHTA and CDR2 is FQGNSA. Trimming shortened V by 5 bases and J by 2 bases, and 9 bases separated the two germline ends. This CDR3 is built from 13 residues. This CDR3 is CASSPRGNYGYTF. The CDR3 DNA reads TGTGCCAGCAGCCCCCGGGGGAACTATGGCTACACCTTC.

The chain carries TRBV11-3 and TRBJ1-1; D is undetermined. The CDR3 sequence is 13 residues long. Trimming removed 2 bases from V and 5 bases from J, with 9 bases in between. Germline CDR1 and CDR2: SGHNT and YENEEA. The CDR3 DNA reads TGTGCCAGCAGCTTACCCAGATTGACTGAAGCTTTCTTT. This codes for CASSLPRLTEAFF. The full variable domain, its missing parts supplied by reference TRBV11-3 and TRBJ1-1, is EAGVVQSPRYKIIEKKQPVAFWCNPISGHNTLYWYLQNLGQGPELLIRYENEEAVDDSQLPKDRFSAERLKGVDSTLKIQPAELGDSAVYLCASSLPRLTEAFFGQGTRLTVV.